Reported below is one T cell receptor beta chain. What it binds is not known. This sample is drawn from a study of cytomegalovirus exposure and HLA in healthy donors. Overall study results and limits: Associated with cytomegalovirus, according to the listing, were some 150 TCR beta chains. Later analysis identified a missense DCLRE1C variant that was linked to TCR beta V- and J-gene trimming.

Primers: 60 Vbeta forward and 13 Jbeta reverse. Method: immunoSEQ multiplex PCR; TCRdb's copy keeps in-frame clones and lacks some. This table holds some 170,000 clones, approximately 80% found once. As for the donors, each was a healthy bone marrow donor. Germline V gene lookup returns CDR1 SGHTA and CDR2 FQGTGA. This CDR3 contains 14 residues. The V gene end was trimmed by 2 bases and the J gene end by 7 bases; junction bases not matched to a gene: 4. The chain links TRBV7-3 to TRBJ2-1; 8 positions match TRBD2. This clonotype was obtained from a middle-aged man in good health and CMV-seropositive. Specimen: PBMCs. The CDR3 spells CASSLAGGPNEQFF. The DNA for the CDR3 is TGTGCCAGCAGCTTAGCGGGGGGTCCAAATGAGCAGTTCTTC.